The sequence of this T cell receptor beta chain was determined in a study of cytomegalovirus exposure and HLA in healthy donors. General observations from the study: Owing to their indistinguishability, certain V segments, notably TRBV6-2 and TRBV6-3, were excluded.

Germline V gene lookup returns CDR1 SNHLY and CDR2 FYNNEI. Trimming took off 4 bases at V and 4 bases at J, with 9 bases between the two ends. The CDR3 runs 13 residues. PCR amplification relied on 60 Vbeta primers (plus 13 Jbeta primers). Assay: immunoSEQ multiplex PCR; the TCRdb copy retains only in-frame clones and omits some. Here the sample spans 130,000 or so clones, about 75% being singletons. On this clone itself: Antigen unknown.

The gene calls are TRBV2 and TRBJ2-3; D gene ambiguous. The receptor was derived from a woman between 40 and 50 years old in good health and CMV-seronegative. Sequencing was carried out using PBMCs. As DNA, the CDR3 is TGTGCCAGCAGTGGAGATGTACCAGATACGCAGTATTTT. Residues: CASSGDVPDTQYF.